This is a list of T cell receptor beta chains from one sample in a study of response to subunit inactivated influenza vaccine. TCRdb reprocessed the RT-PCR reads with MiXCR, giving one entry per CDR3 protein. The table lists some 500,000 distinct CDR3 sequences, 13% of them singletons. The source material was PBMCs from blood, sampled about 6 weeks after vaccination. These receptors were collected from a man in his fifties who received an inactivated influenza vaccine. The CDR3 runs from the conserved cysteine through the conserved F or W. The D gene is left open where the match is weak. Part of the rows lack a size; the others show once, few, many or a class for expanded clones.

>.|many|TRBJ1-2|TRBV12-3/TRBV12-4
CASSLGSFGYTF
TGTGCCAGCAGTTTAGGGAGTTTCGGCTACACCTTC
>TRBD1|many|TRBJ1-6|TRBV2
CASIPSGRGLKNSPLHF
TGTGCCAGCATACCGAGCGGCAGGGGGCTTAAGAATTCACCCCTCCACTTT
>.|many|TRBJ2-1|TRBV20-1
CSAKGERLSYNEQFF
TGCAGTGCTAAGGGCGAAAGACTAAGCTACAATGAGCAGTTCTTC
>TRBD2|few|TRBJ2-2|TRBV12-3/TRBV12-4
CASSSGGTSKLGELFF
TGTGCCAGCAGTTCCGGCGGGACTAGCAAACTCGGGGAGCTGTTTTTT
>TRBD1|few|TRBJ1-5|TRBV6-1
CATQTGLSNQPQHF
TGTGCCACCCAGACAGGGCTTAGCAATCAGCCCCAGCATTTT
>.|many|TRBJ2-5|TRBV6-6
CASSYSGGETQYF
TGTGCCAGCAGTTACTCTGGGGGGGAGACCCAGTACTTC
>.|many|TRBJ1-4|TRBV28
CASSLNGPSTNEKLFF
TGTGCCAGCAGTTTAAACGGGCCCTCAACTAATGAAAAACTGTTTTTT
>.|few|TRBJ2-7|TRBV7-9
CASSLTGTLGEQYF
TGTGCCAGCAGCTTAACCGGAACCCTGGGGGAGCAGTACTTC
>.|many|TRBJ1-2|TRBV6-5
CASSYSKFARDGYTF
TGTGCCAGCAGTTACTCGAAATTCGCCAGGGATGGCTACACCTTC
>.|few|TRBJ2-1|TRBV5-1
CASGHTASSYNEQFF
TGCGCCAGCGGTCACACTGCCTCCTCCTACAATGAGCAGTTCTTC
>TRBD1|.|TRBJ1-5|TRBV12-3/TRBV12-4
CASSPDRGVNQPQHF
TGTGCCAGCAGTCCCGACAGGGGGGTCAATCAGCCCCAGCATTTT
>TRBD1|.|TRBJ2-6|TRBV28
CASSTTGQGAGANVLTF
TGTGCCAGCAGTACCACGGGACAGGGGGCTGGGGCCAACGTCCTGACTTTC
>.|few|TRBJ2-7|TRBV21-1
CASSGMPGLAGVLSEQYF
TGTGCCAGCAGCGGGATGCCGGGACTAGCGGGAGTTTTAAGCGAGCAGTACTTC
>.|few|TRBJ2-1|TRBV25-1
CASSSRTVYNEQFF
TGTGCCAGCAGTTCCCGGACCGTTTACAATGAGCAGTTCTTC
>TRBD1|few|TRBJ2-1|TRBV11-3
CASSLAGDRAYNEQFF
TGTGCCAGCAGCTTAGCGGGGGACAGGGCCTACAATGAGCAGTTCTTC
>.|few|TRBJ2-1|TRBV6-2/TRBV6-3
CASTRDPPSSSYNEQFF
TGTGCCAGCACCCGGGACCCCCCATCGAGCTCCTACAATGAGCAGTTCTTC
>.|many|TRBJ2-1|TRBV5-1
CASSLVLTGLSVEQFF
TGCGCCAGCAGCTTGGTGCTGACCGGTCTCTCGGTAGAGCAGTTCTTC
>.|few|TRBJ2-6|TRBV20-1
CSARYSGANVLTF
TGCAGTGCTAGGTATTCTGGGGCCAACGTCCTGACTTTC
>.|few|TRBJ2-1|TRBV7-3
CASSPGVLGYNEQFF
TGTGCCAGCAGCCCGGGGGTGTTAGGATACAATGAGCAGTTCTTC
>.|once|TRBJ2-1|TRBV7-9
CASSLVYGHPTDEQFF
TGTGCCAGCAGCTTAGTGTACGGACACCCAACGGATGAGCAGTTCTTC
>.|many|TRBJ2-7|TRBV2
CASSVSKGVEQYF
TGTGCCAGCAGTGTTTCGAAGGGCGTCGAGCAGTACTTC
>.|many|TRBJ2-7|TRBV12-3/TRBV12-4
CASSLRQITYEQYF
TGTGCCAGCAGTTTGAGGCAGATCACATACGAGCAGTACTTC
>TRBD1|.|TRBJ2-3|TRBV7-9
CASSSIGAGGLSDTQYF
TGTGCCAGCAGCTCCATTGGGGCAGGGGGCCTTTCAGATACGCAGTATTTT
>TRBD1|many|TRBJ2-1|TRBV7-2
CASSPGTGRVNEQFF
TGTGCCAGCAGCCCTGGGACAGGGAGGGTCAATGAGCAGTTCTTC
>.|many|TRBJ2-7|TRBV12-3/TRBV12-4
CASSMGAGYSYEQYF
TGTGCCAGCAGCATGGGGGCGGGCTACTCCTACGAGCAGTACTTC
>.|few|TRBJ1-2|TRBV5-1
CASSPDPGGNYGYTF
TGCGCCAGCAGCCCCGACCCCGGGGGGAACTATGGCTACACCTTC
>.|few|TRBJ2-5|TRBV21-1
CASSKIGTVSPGGETQYF
TGTGCCAGCAGCAAAATCGGTACGGTGTCCCCAGGGGGAGAGACCCAGTACTTC
>.|few|TRBJ1-1|TRBV7-2
CASSNTGRNTEAFF
TGTGCCAGCAGCAATACAGGGCGGAACACTGAAGCTTTCTTT
>.|few|TRBJ2-5|TRBV20-1
CSARDRGERF
TGCAGTGCTAGAGATCGGGGTGAGCGGTTC
>TRBD2|.|TRBJ2-1|TRBV29-1
CSVKASGGAGRNEQFF
TGCAGCGTCAAAGCTAGCGGGGGGGCAGGTAGAAATGAGCAGTTCTTC
>.|many|TRBJ2-3|TRBV18
CASTTGYEDTQYF
TGTGCCAGCACGACAGGCTATGAAGATACGCAGTATTTT
>TRBD2|few|TRBJ2-1|TRBV5-1
CASSPFAGGPVTEQFF
TGCGCCAGCAGCCCGTTTGCGGGGGGGCCCGTAACTGAGCAGTTCTTC
>TRBD2|.|TRBJ2-3|TRBV5-1
CASTAMTSGADTQYF
TGCGCCAGCACGGCGATGACTAGCGGGGCGGATACGCAGTATTTT
>TRBD2|many|TRBJ2-1|TRBV29-1
CSVDIGTRDNEQFF
TGCAGCGTTGACATCGGGACTAGGGACAATGAGCAGTTCTTC
>.|.|TRBJ2-7|TRBV6-1
CASCSAGTYEQYF
TGTGCCAGCTGCTCGGCAGGAACCTACGAGCAGTACTTC
>TRBD2|few|TRBJ2-2|TRBV7-6
CASSLLAGGLGVTGELFF
TGTGCCAGCAGTTTACTAGCGGGAGGCCTCGGGGTCACCGGGGAGCTGTTTTTT
>.|many|TRBJ1-5|TRBV12-3/TRBV12-4
CASSFFSDQPQHF
TGTGCCAGCAGTTTTTTTTCCGATCAGCCCCAGCATTTT
>TRBD1|many|TRBJ2-3|TRBV12-3/TRBV12-4
CASSLAGTGAQDTQYF
TGTGCCAGCAGTTTAGCCGGGACAGGGGCGCAGGATACGCAGTATTTT
>TRBD1|.|TRBJ2-7|TRBV18
CASSGTGGAYEQYF
TGTGCCAGCTCAGGAACAGGGGGTGCCTACGAGCAGTACTTC
>TRBD2|.|TRBJ2-7|TRBV18
CASSQGLAGMVEQYF
TGTGCCAGCTCGCAAGGACTAGCGGGAATGGTCGAGCAGTACTTC
>.|few|TRBJ2-7|TRBV10-2
CASRPDNEQYF
TGCGCCAGCAGGCCCGATAACGAGCAGTACTTC
>TRBD1|many|TRBJ2-7|TRBV27
CASSQTPGQAHYEQYF
TGTGCCAGCAGCCAAACACCGGGACAGGCCCACTACGAGCAGTACTTC
>.|.|TRBJ2-2|TRBV4-1
CASSLMSNTGELFF
TGCGCCAGCAGCCTCATGTCCAATACCGGGGAGCTGTTTTTT
>.|.|TRBJ1-1|TRBV4-1
CASSQSLALEAFF
TGCGCCAGCAGCCAGTCTTTGGCCCTTGAAGCTTTCTTT
>.|few|TRBJ2-7|TRBV4-2
CASSQGEQGYYEQYF
TGTGCCAGCAGCCAAGGGGAACAGGGTTACTACGAGCAGTACTTC
>.|.|TRBJ1-2|TRBV15
CATSRDKGLDTMRGYTF
TGTGCCACCAGCAGAGATAAAGGCCTGGACACTATGCGGGGCTACACCTTC
>.|few|TRBJ1-2|TRBV4-3
CASSQDAGRGLYGYTF
TGCGCCAGCAGCCAAGATGCAGGCAGGGGCCTATATGGCTACACCTTC
>.|few|TRBJ1-2|TRBV5-1
CASSFESLDRYGYTF
TGCGCCAGCAGCTTTGAATCCCTGGACAGATATGGCTACACCTTC